Listed here is a single T cell receptor (beta chain). Its antigen is as yet unknown. The germline gene is not matched at one end of the junction; a read error may be the cause. The data were taken from a study of T cells in Graves' hyperthyroidism and ophthalmopathy. The germline V gene encodes CDR1 SGHDN and CDR2 FVKESK. The CDR3 length is 14 residues. Using RNA transcripts as the source, TCR beta CDR3 regions were amplified. An initial round of RT-PCR targeting the TCR CDR3 relied on the HTBI primer set. TCRdb re-derived calls from the multiplex PCR reads in MiXCR, one entry per CDR3 protein. The sample lists 700,000 to 850,000 distinct CDR3 sequences, 30% to 40% occurring once. Aged 18 to 65, the patients had hyperthyroidism that was newly diagnosed and had lasted under 2 months. Broader study findings: Stable hyperthyroidism and ophthalmopathy were separated using 13 V-J signatures. Blood held most thyroid clonotypes expanded above 0.001 frequency.

The chain carries TRBV14 and TRBJ1-3; D might be TRBD1 (6 bases). This clonotype was sampled from a woman in her forties with Graves' hyperthyroidism. The sample consisted of blood. The CDR3 nucleotides read TGTGCCAGCAGCCAAAACAGGGTCGGAAACACCATACATTTT. Amino acids: CASSQNRVGNTIHF.